These T cell receptor beta chains were read from a single sample in a study of regulatory T cells in long-lasting Graves disease. TCRdb reprocessed the multiplex PCR reads via MiXCR and lists one record per CDR3 protein. The sample yields a few hundred thousand distinct CDR3 sequences, about a quarter seen once. This specimen consisted of peripheral blood mononuclear cells (PBMCs), obtained when the disease was refractory, from a patient treated with antithyroid drugs. These receptors were obtained from a female donor with Graves disease. Both conserved end residues are part of each CDR3. Fields, in order: clone size, D gene, V gene, J gene, CDR3 protein, CDR3 DNA. The D gene is left open where the match is weak. Rows may omit the clone size; those that give it use once, few, many or a size class.

>few|.|TRBV28|TRBJ2-7
CASSFGSIPNEQYF
TGTGCCAGCAGTTTCGGAAGCATACCCAACGAGCAGTACTTC
>few|TRBD2|TRBV27|TRBJ2-7
CASSLTSGLAGGLYEQYF
TGTGCCAGCAGTCTAACCTCGGGACTAGCGGGAGGCCTCTACGAGCAGTACTTC
>few|.|TRBV30|TRBJ2-7
CAWPEQKGEQYF
TGTGCCTGGCCGGAACAGAAAGGCGAGCAGTACTTC
>few|TRBD1|TRBV20-1|TRBJ1-2
CSARGSLGGAAYGYTF
TGCAGTGCCCGGGGGTCCTTAGGGGGCGCGGCCTATGGCTACACCTTC
>few|.|TRBV20-1|TRBJ1-2
CSANLPMHYGYTF
TGCAGTGCAAACCTGCCTATGCACTATGGCTACACCTTC
>many|.|TRBV5-1|TRBJ1-4
CASSLSSRGDEKLFF
TGCGCCAGCAGCTTGTCTTCCAGGGGAGATGAAAAACTGTTTTTT
>.|.|TRBV7-2|TRBJ2-4
CTSSLRPQVRDENIQYF
TGTACCAGCAGCTTAAGGCCCCAAGTTAGAGACGAAAACATTCAGTACTTC
>few|TRBD2|TRBV29-1|TRBJ2-2
CSGTSGGTGELFF
TGCAGCGGGACTAGCGGGGGCACCGGGGAGCTGTTTTTT
>many|.|TRBV28|TRBJ2-7
CASSSPQGGNYEQYF
TGTGCCAGCAGTTCCCCCCAGGGGGGGAATTACGAGCAGTACTTC
>.|.|TRBV30|TRBJ2-6
CAWEKVRSTGGANVLTF
TGTGCCTGGGAAAAGGTTAGAAGTACCGGTGGGGCCAACGTCCTGACTTTC
>.|TRBD2|TRBV12-3/TRBV12-4|TRBJ2-7
CASSLTGTSGGYEQYF
TGTGCCAGCAGTTTGACCGGGACTAGCGGGGGCTACGAGCAGTACTTC
>.|.|TRBV5-1|TRBJ1-4
CASSLAAGSATNEKLFF
TGCGCCAGCAGCTTGGCTGCTGGGTCCGCAACTAATGAAAAACTGTTTTTT
>few|.|TRBV18|TRBJ1-1
CASSPSVRTEAFF
TGTGCCAGCTCACCGTCGGTGCGCACTGAAGCTTTCTTT
>few|.|TRBV6-5|TRBJ2-4
CASSYSIQRDKNIQYF
TGTGCCAGCAGTTACTCGATTCAGAGAGACAAAAACATTCAGTACTTC
>few|.|TRBV18|TRBJ2-7
CASSRQEAYEQYF
TGTGCCAGCTCACGACAGGAGGCCTACGAGCAGTACTTC
>few|TRBD1|TRBV20-1|TRBJ2-7
CSAYWGGQGSDEQYF
TGCAGTGCTTATTGGGGGGGACAGGGGTCCGACGAGCAGTACTTC
>.|.|TRBV5-1|TRBJ1-4
CASSLDRGKEKLFF
TGCGCCAGCAGCTTGGATCGGGGTAAAGAAAAACTGTTTTTT
>once|.|TRBV29-1|TRBJ1-1
CSVLLDGYIEAFF
TGCAGCGTCCTACTGGACGGATATATTGAAGCTTTCTTT
>.|.|TRBV20-1|TRBJ1-3
CSASPVGAGNTIYF
TGCAGTGCTAGTCCCGTGGGGGCCGGAAACACCATATATTTT
>many|.|TRBV11-2|TRBJ1-1
CASSNRVAGTEAFF
TGTGCCAGCAGCAACAGGGTGGCGGGGACTGAAGCTTTCTTT
>few|.|TRBV4-2|TRBJ2-6
CASSQASEYFSGANVLTF
TGTGCCAGCAGCCAAGCCTCAGAGTACTTCTCTGGGGCCAACGTCCTGACTTTC
>once|TRBD2|TRBV2|TRBJ2-1
CASSDYVAGGLLSSYNEQFF
TGTGCCAGCAGTGACTACGTAGCGGGAGGGCTTCTGAGCTCCTACAATGAGCAGTTCTTC
>.|TRBD1|TRBV19|TRBJ1-1
CASSTQGTYSNTEAFF
TGTGCCAGTAGTACACAGGGGACGTACTCAAACACTGAAGCTTTCTTT
>few|TRBD1|TRBV7-3|TRBJ1-5
CASSLGTVRHQPQHF
TGTGCCAGCAGCTTGGGGACAGTCCGACATCAGCCCCAGCATTTT
>many|.|TRBV2|TRBJ2-7
CASSAGRSYEQYF
TGTGCCAGCAGTGCGGGCCGTTCCTACGAGCAGTACTTC
>many|TRBD1|TRBV28|TRBJ1-2
CASSLDPTGGDGYTF
TGTGCCAGCAGCCTAGACCCGACAGGGGGCGATGGCTACACCTTC
>.|TRBD1|TRBV7-2|TRBJ1-5
CASSPHPGGADQPQHF
TGTGCCAGCAGCCCCCATCCAGGGGGCGCCGATCAGCCCCAGCATTTT
>.|.|TRBV5-1|TRBJ2-5
CASSLNAAGVMETQYF
TGCGCCAGCAGCTTGAATGCGGCAGGGGTTATGGAGACCCAGTACTTC
>many|.|TRBV20-1|TRBJ2-5
CSASPRVGTQYF
TGCAGTGCTAGCCCCAGGGTCGGGACCCAGTACTTC
>.|TRBD1|TRBV4-2|TRBJ2-5
CASSQDSGTGAETQYF
TGTGCCAGCAGCCAAGATAGTGGGACAGGGGCAGAGACCCAGTACTTC
>few|.|TRBV9|TRBJ2-5
CASSVAEDRTQETQYF
TGTGCCAGCAGCGTAGCCGAGGACAGAACTCAAGAGACCCAGTACTTC
>few|.|TRBV5-1|TRBJ2-3
CASSLGADTQYF
TGTGCCAGCAGCTTGGGTGCAGATACGCAGTATTTT
>once|TRBD2|TRBV20-1|TRBJ2-1
CSGTSGTDSYNEQFF
TGCAGTGGAACTAGCGGGACCGACTCCTACAATGAGCAGTTCTTC
>few|TRBD2|TRBV20-1|TRBJ2-4
CSARASGKIAKNIQYF
TGCAGTGCTAGAGCAAGCGGGAAAATAGCCAAAAACATTCAGTACTTC
>few|TRBD1|TRBV19|TRBJ1-5
CASSPGQLRSNQPQHF
TGTGCCAGTAGTCCGGGACAGTTACGGAGCAATCAGCCCCAGCATTTT